This T cell receptor beta chain was sequenced during a study of cytomegalovirus exposure and HLA in healthy donors (dated 2017 in TCRdb). Notes on the research overall: An earlier analysis of approximately 600 of the donors reported more than 250 Gb of sequence data and around 120 million unique TCR beta sequences from 150 million to 200 million T cells. An early release covering about 600 HLA-typed donors comprised roughly 300 gigabases of sequencing data and about 90 million unique TCR sequences. Of the approximately 400 genotyped donors, approximately 80% were placed in the genetic ancestry cluster associated with self-reported Caucasian donors. The study aimed to test whether signatures of past pathogen exposure could be identified by cataloging public T cell receptors. The study used immunosequencing to profile the T cell repertoires of approximately 630 subjects and linked those repertoires to cytomegalovirus serostatus. A separate validation cohort of roughly 120 different subjects was used in addition to the approximately 700-subject first cohort. High-throughput TCR immunosequencing, statistical association of individual TCRs with disease status, and machine learning were combined to predict cytomegalovirus infection status. To study patterns of TCR occurrence, a later analysis re-analyzed previously published TCR beta repertoires from 650 to 750 donors and added high-resolution HLA genotyping. Rather than using new phenotypic data, the later analysis identified candidate immune exposures from TCR beta sequences and from how often those sequences occurred across donors. In an earlier analysis of over 550 of the donors, high-throughput TCR beta sequencing was used to judge whether each TCR beta V gene segment behaved as functional or pseudogenic. Donor age, sex, ethnicity and CMV serostatus were compiled together with the repertoire data. A later genetic analysis took genome-wide SNP genotypes for about 55% of the 666 donors and used that subset as a discovery cohort. Every repertoire in the discovery cohort had been generated on one and the same sequencing platform. Class I and class II HLA loci were covered by the typing at four-digit resolution. The number of donors typed differed by locus, with about 620-630 for A, B, C, DRB1 and DQB1, 522 for DQA1, nearly 610 for DPA1, and some 470 for DPB1. Because of strong linkage in the cohort, five DR-DQ haplotypes were treated as single units for association and clustering. On average, around 240,000 unique TCR beta nucleotide sequences were sequenced per donor among about 400 genotyped donors of the cohort, with 15% to 20% of those sequences being non-productive.

The cohort comprised some 700 healthy bone marrow donors. All cohort members were sampled while nominally healthy, although unrecorded immune exposures were likely present. The donor tested CMV seronegative and was one of the 352 seronegative cohort members. Each donor provided a peripheral blood sample, and peripheral blood mononuclear cells were used for TCR beta sequencing. Genomic DNA extraction from the blood cell samples was performed with the Qiagen DNeasy Blood Extraction Kit. The research as a whole found: In a later analysis, several top co-occurrence clusters were reported to appear linked to parvovirus B19, influenza, CMV and Epstein-Barr virus. The sequencing pipeline was judged likely to have produced a cluster of highly shared sequence variants as a technical artifact. Strong co-occurrence of HLA alleles, especially DR and DQ, made assigning TCR associations to individual alleles difficult. The 87-base-pair reads could not distinguish some IMGT-functional V segments, including TRBV6-2 and TRBV6-3, so those segments were excluded. The cohort was sequenced for TCR beta chains only, and without alpha or paired-chain data the features that could be detected were limited. The earlier analysis of approximately 590 of the donors excluded seventeen rarely observed V segments, including chromosome 9 orphons, because counts were too low. The classifier was reported to diagnose cytomegalovirus status with high specificity and sensitivity in both the original cohort and the validation cohort. A further reported finding was that TCR beta sequences accurately predicted the HLA-A and HLA-B alleles for most subjects in the first cohort. A later genetic analysis reported fewer N-insertions in productive TCRs among donors in an Asian-associated ancestry cluster than the 666-donor mean. Specific HLA alleles were associated with over 15,000 TCR beta sequences at a false discovery rate of 0.05 in a later analysis. The study listed 164 TCR beta chains as associated with cytomegalovirus. Most CMV-associated TCR beta chains appeared to be HLA-restricted in a later analysis, and the HLA associations seemed to be driven largely by CMV exposure. The only immune exposure information available for the cohort was CMV serostatus. Linkage disequilibrium might explain the correlated functional status among segregating V segments, but an unknown experimental factor could not be ruled out. Presence/absence analyses assumed roughly uniform sequencing depth across donors, an assumption that may not hold. Across donors, most TCR sequences were observed very rarely, whereas some public TCRs were present in many individuals. A few of the identified cytomegalovirus-associated TCR beta chains were confirmed in vitro to be specific for cytomegalovirus antigens. An earlier analysis of approximately 590 of the donors showed that most TCR beta V segments appeared in productive rearrangements either about 90% or about 30% of the time, which broadly matched IMGT annotations. An association between a missense DCLRE1C variant and V-gene and J-gene trimming of TCR beta chains was found in a later genetic analysis and replicated in an independent cohort. According to a later analysis, TCR association rates differed among HLA loci, with DRB1 alleles showing the most associated TCRs and HLA-C alleles showing the fewest. Compared with equally common non-associated chains, HLA-associated TCR beta chains in a later analysis were more clonally expanded and had lower generation probabilities. HLA typing was unavailable for some donors at each locus, so association tests used only the typed subset. It was suggested by the authors that the approach could potentially be generalized to other disease states and immunological phenotypes.

This clone was seen more than once but under ten times. Its antigen is still unknown. No base qualities exist here, and no much larger clone lies one base off it. Preparation of the library involved the immunoSEQ multiplex PCR assay. The multiplex PCR relied on a mix of 60 forward primers for TCR Vbeta segments and 13 reverse primers for TCR Jbeta segments. Amplification of the CDR3 region of rearranged TCR beta genes was performed with a multiplex PCR assay on genomic DNA. The Illumina HiSeq System was used to sequence the amplified TCR beta libraries as 87-base-pair reads. The authors processed their data as follows. A later analysis counted approximately 76 million unique TCR beta chains across the 550 to 750 repertoires, and 10 million to 12 million of these chains were shared by at least two donors. Raw reads were error-corrected and collapsed into unique sequences by a nearest-neighbor algorithm in which closely related sequences were merged to remove PCR and sequencing errors. V, D and J gene segments were assigned by aligning CDR3 sequences to IMGT reference sequences. Each retained sequence needed at least a six-nucleotide match to both a V gene segment and a J gene segment. A rearrangement counted as productive if the CDR3 had no stop codons and remained in frame with V and J, and every other rearrangement counted as non-productive. CDR3 was defined according to IMGT convention as the region running from the second conserved V-encoded cysteine to the conserved J-encoded phenylalanine. The earlier analysis of 550 to 650 of the donors excluded any sequence lacking an unambiguous match to a single V gene segment. In an earlier analysis of 450 to 750 of the donors, a V segment was called functional when productive rearrangements were above 56.7%, and segregating when the standard deviation between donors exceeded 5%. A statistical classification framework was built for diagnosing cytomegalovirus status from the catalog of TCR beta chain sequences. A later analysis assigned V and J genes by comparing TCR nucleotide sequences with IMGT/GENE-DB human TR gene sequences. Using the TCRdist pipeline, a later analysis assigned CDR3 sequences along with most-parsimonious VDJ recombination scenarios. A later analysis defined each TCR beta chain by its CDR3 amino acid sequence plus V-gene family, and excluded reads lacking a unique V-gene family. To address suspected cross-contamination and a sequencing artifact, a later analysis removed 450 to 700 highly shared, low-generation-probability nucleotide sequences. In a later analysis, a clonal expansion index was calculated for each public chain from normalized within-repertoire ranks of inferred template counts. A later analysis computed generation probabilities with a VDJ recombination model fitted to out-of-frame rearrangements, and checked the results against IGoR. In a later analysis, hypergeometric tests were used to score TCR-TCR, TCR-HLA and TCR-CMV co-occurrence, with a repertoire-size bias correction applied to TCR pairs. A later analysis estimated false discovery rates by permuting HLA or CMV assignments 20 times. A later analysis grouped co-occurring TCRs with DBSCAN, adding TCRdist sequence similarity when clustering within HLA-allele-positive subsets. Repertoires with fewer than 30,000 or more than 120,000 public chains, plus five repertoires with anomalous nucleotide sharing, were excluded from co-occurrence clustering. Drawn from immuneACCESS, this table holds only the in-frame rearrangements with V and J called that TCRdb kept. Clones are partly lost; checked studies trace under half to an unresolved V gene and leave the rest unexplained. V and J calls and clone size are those listed in that table; D and trimming were worked out from the DNA. The sample table holds around 150,000 clones, of which under 85% were seen once. More than 1.1% of the sample belongs to the ten largest clones.

Taken from cysteine to phenylalanine, the CDR3 has 14 residues. This entry keeps only the CDR3 DNA: 42 bases, framed from base 1. CDR1 and CDR2 are drawn from the germline V gene (reference sequence): MNHEY, SMNVEV. Sequenced sample: PBMCs. Recombination connected TRBV27 to TRBJ2-5, with 7 bases matching TRBD1. The end of the DNA aligns better with TRBJ2-7, so the J call may be wrong. The receptor was isolated from a woman in her 30s in good health and CMV-seronegative. The CDR3 protein is CASRLRPGGYEQYF. The nucleotide sequence is given as TGTGCCAGCAGGTTACGTCCAGGGGGCTACGAGCAGTACTTC.